The rows below give T cell receptor beta chains drawn from one sample of a study of control samples from healthy donors and cancer patients. TCRdb keeps only in-frame clones here, not all; method: immunoSEQ multiplex PCR. The sample shows some 130,000 clones, about 90% of them seen only once. Sequences were obtained from blood. All receptors come from a woman between 50 and 59 years old in good health. Both conserved end residues are part of each CDR3. The D gene is left open where the match is weak. Clone size, where shown, is once, few, many, or a class for clones that have expanded.

J gene	D gene	clone size	V gene	CDR3 protein	CDR3 DNA
TRBJ2-5	TRBD1	.	TRBV10-2	CASSEWDSQETQYF	TGCGCCAGCAGTGAGTGGGACAGCCAAGAGACCCAGTACTTC
TRBJ1-1	.	once	TRBV2	CASRTGAGGPLGTEAFF	TGTGCCAGCAGGACGGGAGCGGGAGGCCCTCTTGGCACTGAAGCTTTCTTT
TRBJ2-5	.	.	TRBV9	CASTRASAQETQYF	TGTGCCAGCACTCGGGCTTCGGCCCAAGAGACCCAGTACTTC
TRBJ2-1	TRBD1	once	TRBV27	CASSFSGTGGYNEQFF	TGTGCCAGCAGTTTTTCCGGGACAGGGGGGTACAATGAGCAGTTCTTC
TRBJ1-6	.	.	TRBV6-6	CASSYNSPLRF	TGTGCCAGCAGTTACAACTCACCCCTCCGCTTT
TRBJ1-6	.	.	TRBV30	CAWSDRGRLNNSPLHF	TGTGCCTGGAGCGACCGGGGGCGACTAAATAATTCACCCCTCCACTTT
TRBJ1-2	.	.	TRBV19	CASSITGKGYGYTF	TGTGCCAGTAGTATAACAGGGAAGGGCTATGGCTACACCTTC
TRBJ2-7	TRBD1	.	TRBV5-4	CASSAPGQGSNAYEQYF	TGTGCCAGCAGCGCCCCGGGACAGGGGTCTAATGCCTACGAGCAGTACTTC
TRBJ1-2	.	.	TRBV6-1	CASSEGRGTYGYTF	TGTGCCAGCAGTGAAGGAAGGGGAACCTATGGCTACACCTTC
TRBJ1-2	.	.	TRBV4-1	CASSQDPGGQNYGYTF	TGCGCCAGCAGCCAAGATCCCGGTGGACAGAACTATGGCTACACCTTC
TRBJ1-5	.	few	TRBV11-2	CASSLDRNQPQHF	TGTGCCAGCAGCTTAGACAGGAATCAGCCCCAGCATTTT
TRBJ2-1	TRBD2	.	TRBV4-2	CASSQSSGRAVDEQFF	TGTGCCAGCAGCCAATCAAGCGGGAGGGCCGTAGATGAGCAGTTCTTC
TRBJ1-1	TRBD1	.	TRBV12-3/TRBV12-4	CASTSGQVEAFF	TGTGCCAGCACCTCCGGACAGGTTGAAGCTTTCTTT
TRBJ2-7	TRBD1	once	TRBV5-1	CASSRDSGTYEQYF	TGCGCCAGCAGCAGGGACAGCGGAACCTACGAGCAGTACTTC
TRBJ2-3	.	.	TRBV20-1	CSARYGDTQYF	TGCAGTGCTAGATATGGAGATACGCAGTATTTT
TRBJ1-3	.	.	TRBV2	CASSEGISGNTIYF	TGTGCCAGCAGTGAGGGGATATCTGGAAACACCATATATTTT
TRBJ2-7	TRBD1	.	TRBV5-1	CASRIGTAYEQYF	TGCGCCAGCAGGATCGGGACAGCCTACGAGCAGTACTTC
TRBJ1-4	.	.	TRBV19	CASSIRIVTGGEKLFF	TGTGCCAGTAGTATCCGGATTGTTACGGGGGGTGAAAAACTGTTTTTT
TRBJ2-7	.	.	TRBV5-1	CASSFSTGTYEQYF	TGCGCCAGCAGCTTCTCGACGGGTACCTACGAGCAGTACTTC
TRBJ2-7	.	.	TRBV28	CASSFNIGTGSPYEQYF	TGTGCCAGCAGTTTTAATATAGGAACAGGATCCCCGTACGAGCAGTACTTC
TRBJ1-6	TRBD1	.	TRBV4-2	CASSQDLRGQSSYNSPLHF	TGTGCCAGCAGCCAAGATTTACGGGGACAGAGCTCCTATAATTCACCCCTCCACTTT
TRBJ1-3	.	.	TRBV5-1	CASSLDNSVGNTIYF	TGCGCCAGCAGCTTGGATAACTCTGTCGGAAACACCATATATTTT
TRBJ2-5	TRBD2	.	TRBV10-2	CASSDGLAGGQKFQETQYF	TGCGCCAGCAGTGATGGACTAGCGGGAGGCCAGAAGTTCCAAGAGACCCAGTACTTC
TRBJ1-6	.	.	TRBV5-1	CASRHHPGDNSPLHF	TGCGCCAGCAGACACCATCCGGGCGACAATTCACCCCTCCACTTT
TRBJ2-5	.	few	TRBV4-1	CASSMRQVPEETQYF	TGCGCCAGCAGCATGCGACAGGTCCCGGAAGAGACCCAGTACTTC
TRBJ2-3	TRBD1	.	TRBV11-2	CASSLRTGGSDTQYF	TGTGCCAGCAGCCTAAGGACAGGGGGCTCAGATACGCAGTATTTT
TRBJ2-7	.	.	TRBV9	CASSVGMAYGEQYF	TGTGCCAGCAGCGTAGGAATGGCCTACGGTGAGCAGTACTTC
TRBJ2-7	TRBD2	.	TRBV11-2	CASSLPWASGRAYEQYF	TGTGCCAGCAGCTTACCCTGGGCTAGCGGGAGGGCCTACGAGCAGTACTTC
TRBJ2-5	.	once	TRBV6-1	CASSEPGTSKETQYF	TGTGCCAGCAGTGAACCGGGGACTTCGAAAGAGACCCAGTACTTC